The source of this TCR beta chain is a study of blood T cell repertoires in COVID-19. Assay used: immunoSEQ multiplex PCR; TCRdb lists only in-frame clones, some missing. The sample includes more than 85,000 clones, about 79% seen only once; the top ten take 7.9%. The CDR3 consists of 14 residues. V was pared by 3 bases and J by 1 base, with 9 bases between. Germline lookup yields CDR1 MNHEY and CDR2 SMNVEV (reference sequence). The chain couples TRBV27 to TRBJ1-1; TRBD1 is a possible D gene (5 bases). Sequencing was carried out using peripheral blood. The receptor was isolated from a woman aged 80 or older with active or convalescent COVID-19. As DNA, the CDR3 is TGTGCCAGCAGTTTGGCAGGGCGGAACACTGAAGCTTTCTTT. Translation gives CASSLAGRNTEAFF.